This T cell receptor beta chain was captured in a study of CD8 T cells in ankylosing spondylitis. General study points: Relatively scarce in peripheral blood, disease-linked clones were CD8+. Some of the motif variants had earlier been found in reactive arthritis patients' fluid and blood. Apparently characteristic of ankylosing spondylitis blood was a TCR beta motif (fewer than 10 highly homologous variants).

MiXCR was run by TCRdb on the 5' RACE reads, yielding one entry per CDR3 protein. The table includes a few hundred thousand distinct CDR3 sequences, approximately 8% detected once. As regards this clonotype: Its target is not known.

V lost 3 bases and J lost 4; bases outside the gene matches: 9. This CDR3 spans 16 amino acids. Germline V gene lookup returns CDR1 KGHSH and CDR2 LQKENI. The origin of this receptor is a male donor with ankylosing spondylitis. The chain carries TRBV18 and TRBJ2-3; 8 nucleotides agree with TRBD2. Input material: blood, either unsorted or a sorted T cell fraction (not recorded which). The CDR3 nucleotides are TGTGCCAGCTCACCCGGTCGGGAGGGCGGGCCAGATACGCAGTATTTT. Its protein is CASSPGREGGPDTQYF. Variable domain in full (rest from reference TRBV18 and TRBJ2-3): NAGVMQNPRHLVRRRGQEARLRCSPMKGHSHVYWYRQLPEEGLKFMVYLQKENIIDESGMPKERFSAEFPKEGPSILRIQQVVRGDSAAYFCASSPGREGGPDTQYFGPGTRLTVL.